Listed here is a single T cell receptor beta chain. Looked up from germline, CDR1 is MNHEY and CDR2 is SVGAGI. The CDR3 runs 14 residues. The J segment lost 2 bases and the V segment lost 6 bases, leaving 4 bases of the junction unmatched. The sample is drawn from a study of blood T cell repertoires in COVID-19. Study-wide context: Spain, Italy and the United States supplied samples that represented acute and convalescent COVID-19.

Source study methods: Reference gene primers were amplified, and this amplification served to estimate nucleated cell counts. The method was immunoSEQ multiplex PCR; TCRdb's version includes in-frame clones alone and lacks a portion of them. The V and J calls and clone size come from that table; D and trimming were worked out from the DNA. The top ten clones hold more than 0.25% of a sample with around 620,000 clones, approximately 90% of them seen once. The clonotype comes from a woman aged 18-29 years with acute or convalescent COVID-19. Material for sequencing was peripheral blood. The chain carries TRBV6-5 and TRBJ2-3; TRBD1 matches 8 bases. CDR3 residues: CASSTQGATDTQYF. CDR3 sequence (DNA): TGTGCCAGCAGCACTCAGGGGGCCACAGATACGCAGTATTTT.